This TCR beta chain is from a study of T cell responses to AZD1222 COVID-19 vaccine. The CDR3 has 19 amino acids. Using immunoSEQ multiplex PCR, the repertoire was profiled, and TCRdb retains in-frame clones only, with some absent. The data contain 95,000 to 150,000 clones, roughly 92% of them singletons. This TCR was recovered from an adult in good health. The genes are TRBV21-1 and TRBJ2-1; no DNA check was done on the table's D call, TRBD2. TRBV21-1 is a listed pseudogene. Specimen: peripheral blood, collected on day 0 of AZD1222 vaccination. The CDR3 nucleotides read TGTGCCAGCAGCACCCCGGACTTTTGGGAAGATAGCTCCTACAATGAGCAGTTCTTC. It yields the protein CASSTPDFWEDSSYNEQFF.